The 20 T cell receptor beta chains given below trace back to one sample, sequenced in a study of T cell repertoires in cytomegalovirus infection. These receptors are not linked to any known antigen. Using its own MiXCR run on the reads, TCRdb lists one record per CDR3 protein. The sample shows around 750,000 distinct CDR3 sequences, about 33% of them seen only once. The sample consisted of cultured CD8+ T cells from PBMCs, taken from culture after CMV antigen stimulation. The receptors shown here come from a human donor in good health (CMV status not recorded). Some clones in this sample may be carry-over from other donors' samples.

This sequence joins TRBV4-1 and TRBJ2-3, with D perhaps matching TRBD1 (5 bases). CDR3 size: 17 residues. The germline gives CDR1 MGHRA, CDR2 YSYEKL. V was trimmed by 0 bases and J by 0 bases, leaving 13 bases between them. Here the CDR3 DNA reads TGCGCCAGCAGCCAAGATAAAGGGGAAACCAGCACAGATACGCAGTATTTT. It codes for CASSQDKGETSTDTQYF.

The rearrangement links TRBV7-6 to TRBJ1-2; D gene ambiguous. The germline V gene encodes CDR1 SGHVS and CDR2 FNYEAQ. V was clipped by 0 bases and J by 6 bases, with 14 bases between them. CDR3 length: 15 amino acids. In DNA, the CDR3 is TGTGCCAGCAGCTTAGCGGCAGGAAGTCCAGATGGCTACACCTTC. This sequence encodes CASSLAAGSPDGYTF.

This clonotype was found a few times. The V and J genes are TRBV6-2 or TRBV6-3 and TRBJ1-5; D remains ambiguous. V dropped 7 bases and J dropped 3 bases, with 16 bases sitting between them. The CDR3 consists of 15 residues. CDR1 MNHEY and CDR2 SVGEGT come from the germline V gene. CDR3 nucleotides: TGTGCCAGCATGCGGATGGGGTCGTTCAATCAGCCCCAGCATTTT. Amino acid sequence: CASMRMGSFNQPQHF.

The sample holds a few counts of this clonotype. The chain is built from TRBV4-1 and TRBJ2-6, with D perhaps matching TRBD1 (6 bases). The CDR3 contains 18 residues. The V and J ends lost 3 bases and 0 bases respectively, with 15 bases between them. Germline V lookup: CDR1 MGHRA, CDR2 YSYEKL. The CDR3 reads CASSHPTGEISGANVLTF. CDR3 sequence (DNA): TGCGCCAGCAGCCACCCGACAGGAGAAATCTCTGGGGCCAACGTCCTGACTTTC.

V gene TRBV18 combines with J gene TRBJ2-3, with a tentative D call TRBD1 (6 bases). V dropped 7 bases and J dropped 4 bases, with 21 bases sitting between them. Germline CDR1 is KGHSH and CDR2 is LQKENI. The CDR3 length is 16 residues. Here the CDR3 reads CASLSPGTSAPDTQYF. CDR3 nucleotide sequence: TGTGCCAGCTTATCACCCGGGACAAGCGCGCCAGATACGCAGTATTTT.

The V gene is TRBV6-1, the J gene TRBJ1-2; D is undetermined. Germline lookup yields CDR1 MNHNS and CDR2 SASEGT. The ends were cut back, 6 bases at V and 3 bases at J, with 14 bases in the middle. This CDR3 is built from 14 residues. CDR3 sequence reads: CASRADWPDYGYTF. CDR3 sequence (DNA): TGTGCCAGCAGAGCGGACTGGCCGGACTATGGCTACACCTTC.

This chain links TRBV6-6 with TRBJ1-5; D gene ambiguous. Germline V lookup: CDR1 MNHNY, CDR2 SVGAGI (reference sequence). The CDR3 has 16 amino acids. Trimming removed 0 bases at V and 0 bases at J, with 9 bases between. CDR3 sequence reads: CASSYSPHHSNQPQHF. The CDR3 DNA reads TGTGCCAGCAGTTACTCACCCCACCATAGCAATCAGCCCCAGCATTTT.

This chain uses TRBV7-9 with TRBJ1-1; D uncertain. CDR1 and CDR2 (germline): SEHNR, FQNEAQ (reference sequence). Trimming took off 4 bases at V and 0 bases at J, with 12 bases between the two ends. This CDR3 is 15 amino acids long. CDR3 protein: CASSSFWEVNTEAFF. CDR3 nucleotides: TGTGCCAGCAGCTCCTTTTGGGAAGTGAACACTGAAGCTTTCTTT.

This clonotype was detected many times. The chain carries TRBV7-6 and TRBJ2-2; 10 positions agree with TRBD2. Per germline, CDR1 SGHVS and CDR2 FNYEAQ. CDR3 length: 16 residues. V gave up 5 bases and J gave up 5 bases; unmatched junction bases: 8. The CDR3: CASSPTSGEGTGELFF. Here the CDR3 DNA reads TGTGCCAGCAGCCCCACTAGCGGGGAAGGAACCGGGGAGCTGTTTTTT.

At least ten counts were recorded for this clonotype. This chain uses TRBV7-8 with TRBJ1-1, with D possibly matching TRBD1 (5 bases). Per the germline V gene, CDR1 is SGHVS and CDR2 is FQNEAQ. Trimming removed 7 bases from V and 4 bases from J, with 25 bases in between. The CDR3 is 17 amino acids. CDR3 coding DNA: TGTGCCAGCAACCACCCCGGGGACGAGGGGTGGGGCACTGAAGCTTTCTTT. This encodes CASNHPGDEGWGTEAFF.

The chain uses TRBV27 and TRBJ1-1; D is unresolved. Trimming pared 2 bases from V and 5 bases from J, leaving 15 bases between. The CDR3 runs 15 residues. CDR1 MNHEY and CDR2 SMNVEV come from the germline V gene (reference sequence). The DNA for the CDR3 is TGTGCCAGCAGTTTAAGTAGTCGAGTTGGGACTGAAGCTTTCTTT. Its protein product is CASSLSSRVGTEAFF.

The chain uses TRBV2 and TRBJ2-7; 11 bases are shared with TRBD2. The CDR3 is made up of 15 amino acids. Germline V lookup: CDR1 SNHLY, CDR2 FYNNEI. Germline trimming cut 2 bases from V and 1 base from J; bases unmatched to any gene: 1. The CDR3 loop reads CASSERLAGSYEQYF. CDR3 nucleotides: TGTGCCAGCAGTGAAAGACTAGCGGGGTCCTACGAGCAGTACTTC.

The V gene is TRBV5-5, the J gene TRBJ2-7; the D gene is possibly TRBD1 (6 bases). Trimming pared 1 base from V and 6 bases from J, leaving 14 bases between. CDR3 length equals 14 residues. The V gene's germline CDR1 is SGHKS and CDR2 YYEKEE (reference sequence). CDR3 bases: TGTGCCAGCAGCTTGTGGGGACAATCTCCCGAGCAGTACTTC. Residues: CASSLWGQSPEQYF.

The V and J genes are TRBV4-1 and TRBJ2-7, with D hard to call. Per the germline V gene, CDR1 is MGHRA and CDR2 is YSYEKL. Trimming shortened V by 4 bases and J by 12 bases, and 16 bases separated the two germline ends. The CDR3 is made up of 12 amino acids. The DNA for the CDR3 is TGCGCCAGCAGCCCGCCGGGTCCCTTAAGGTACTTC. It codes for CASSPPGPLRYF.

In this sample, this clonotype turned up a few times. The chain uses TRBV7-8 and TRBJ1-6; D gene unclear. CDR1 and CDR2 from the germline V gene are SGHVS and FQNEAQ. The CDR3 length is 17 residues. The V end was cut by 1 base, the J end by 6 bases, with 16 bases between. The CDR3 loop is CASSLGTGLGFNSPLHF. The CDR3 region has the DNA TGTGCCAGCAGCTTAGGTACGGGCCTCGGATTTAATTCACCCCTCCACTTT.

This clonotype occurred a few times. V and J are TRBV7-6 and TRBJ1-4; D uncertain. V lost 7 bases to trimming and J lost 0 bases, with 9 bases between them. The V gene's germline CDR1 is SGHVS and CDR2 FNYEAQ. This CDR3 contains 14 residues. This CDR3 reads CASTQTATNEKLFF. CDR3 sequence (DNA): TGTGCCAGCACTCAAACGGCAACTAATGAAAAACTGTTTTTT. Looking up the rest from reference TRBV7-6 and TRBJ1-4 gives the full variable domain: GAGVSQSPRYKVTKRGQDVALRCDPISGHVSLYWYRQALGQGPEFLTYFNYEAQQDKSGLPNDRFSAERPEGSISTLTIQRTEQRDSAMYRCASTQTATNEKLFFGSGTQLSVL.

Written as DNA, the CDR3 is TGTGCCAGCAGTGACCCCCGGGACAGGGGGCGTCACACTGAAGCTTTCTTT. It is translated as CASSDPRDRGRHTEAFF. The chain uses TRBV25-1 and TRBJ1-1, with 12 bases fitting TRBD1. This CDR3 comprises 17 residues. Germline CDR1 and CDR2: MGHDK and SYGVNS. J lost 3 bases, V lost 3 bases, and 8 bases had no gene match. Together with reference TRBV25-1 and TRBJ1-1, the CDR3 gives the full variable domain: EADIYQTPRYLVIGTGKKITLECSQTMGHDKMYWYQQDPGMELHLIHYSYGVNSTEKGDLSSESTVSRIRTEHFPLTLESARPSHTSQYLCASSDPRDRGRHTEAFFGQGTRLTVV.

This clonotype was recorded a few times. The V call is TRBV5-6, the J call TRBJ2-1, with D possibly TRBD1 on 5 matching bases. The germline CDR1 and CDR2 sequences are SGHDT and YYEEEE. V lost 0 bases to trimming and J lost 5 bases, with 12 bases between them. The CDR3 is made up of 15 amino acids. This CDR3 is CASSLVLDRHNEQFF. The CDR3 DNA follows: TGTGCCAGCAGCTTGGTCCTAGACAGACACAATGAGCAGTTCTTC. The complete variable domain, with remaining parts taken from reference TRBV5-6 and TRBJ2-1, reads DAGVTQSPTHLIKTRGQQVTLRCSPKSGHDTVSWYQQALGQGPQFIFQYYEEEERQRGNFPDRFSGHQFPNYSSELNVNALLLGDSALYLCASSLVLDRHNEQFFGPGTRLTVL.

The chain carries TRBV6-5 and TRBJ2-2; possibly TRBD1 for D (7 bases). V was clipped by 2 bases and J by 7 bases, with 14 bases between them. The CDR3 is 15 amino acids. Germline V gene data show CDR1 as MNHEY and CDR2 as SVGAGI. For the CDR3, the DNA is TGTGCCAGCAGTTACGCGTCAGGGGGGAACGGGGAGCTGTTTTTT. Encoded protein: CASSYASGGNGELFF.

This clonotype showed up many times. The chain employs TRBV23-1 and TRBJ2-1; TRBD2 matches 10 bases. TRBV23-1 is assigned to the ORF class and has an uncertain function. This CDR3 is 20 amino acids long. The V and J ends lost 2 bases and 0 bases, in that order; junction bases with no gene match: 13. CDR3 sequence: CASSQEKRGGWPNSYNEQFF. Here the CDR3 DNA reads TGCGCCAGCAGTCAAGAGAAGCGGGGGGGGTGGCCCAACTCCTACAATGAGCAGTTCTTC.